What follows are 29 T cell receptor beta chains derived from one specimen sequenced in a study of T cells after yellow fever vaccination. From the 5' RACE reads, TCRdb called clonotypes with MiXCR, one entry per CDR3 protein. The table lists approximately 250,000 distinct CDR3 sequences, roughly 5.2% of them singletons. The sequenced sample was CD4+ T cells sorted from PBMCs, obtained on the day of the yellow fever booster vaccination. The source is a man between 18 and 29 years old who received the YFV17D yellow fever vaccine.

This clonotype has just a few counts. The CDR3 bases are TGTGCCAGCAGCCCCCGGGGGAACACCGGGGAGCTGTTTTTT. Translation gives CASSPRGNTGELFF. V usage is TRBV7-9 and J usage is TRBJ2-2; tentative D call: TRBD2 (5 bases). CDR1 is SEHNR and CDR2 is FQNEAQ in the germline V gene (reference sequence). The V end lost 5 bases, the J end lost 1 base, and 8 bases lay between the germline ends. The CDR3 consists of 14 residues.

This clonotype was counted many times. The genes are TRBV7-8 and TRBJ1-1; TRBD1 matches at 8 bases. The CDR3 has 15 amino acids. Losses at the gene ends were 5 bases for V and 6 bases for J; bases not matched to a gene: 11. CDR1 and CDR2 (germline): SGHVS, FQNEAQ. The CDR3 reads CASSTGQGWGAEAFF. CDR3 nucleotides: TGTGCCAGCAGCACCGGACAGGGTTGGGGTGCTGAAGCTTTCTTT.

In this sample, this clonotype turned up a few times. This chain connects TRBV30 to TRBJ1-5; tentatively, D is TRBD1 (6 bases). Trimming cost V 2 bases and J 6 bases, with 14 bases left between them. CDR3 length: 14 amino acids. Germline lookup yields CDR1 GTSNPN and CDR2 SVGIG (reference sequence). The CDR3 protein is CAWSRQDGPQPQHF. CDR3 DNA sequence: TGTGCCTGGAGTAGACAGGATGGACCTCAGCCCCAGCATTTT.

This clonotype was seen more than once but under ten times. The chain employs TRBV20-1 and TRBJ1-5; D call uncertain. Trimming shortened V by 3 bases and J by 5 bases, and 5 bases separated the two germline ends. This CDR3 is built from 11 residues. The germline gives CDR1 DFQATT, CDR2 SNEGSKA (reference sequence). The CDR3 loop is CSASPHQPQHF. The CDR3 DNA reads TGCAGTGCTAGTCCCCATCAGCCCCAGCATTTT.

This clonotype has only a few counts. The CDR3 DNA reads as TGCAGTGCATCCGGGACACCAGGAACCTACGAGCAGTACTTC. Protein sequence: CSASGTPGTYEQYF. The gene calls are TRBV20-1 and TRBJ2-7, with TRBD1 as a possible D gene (6 bases). The CDR3 has 14 amino acids. Trimming shortened V by 6 bases and J by 2 bases, and 17 bases separated the two germline ends. Germline V CDR1 and CDR2: DFQATT, SNEGSKA (reference sequence).

This clonotype has just a few counts. The gene calls are TRBV25-1 and TRBJ2-1; D not certain. Between the trimmed V and J ends, which lost 3 bases and 2 bases, there was a span of 8 bases. The CDR3 has 14 residues. The germline V gene has CDR1 MGHDK and CDR2 SYGVNS. Written as DNA, the CDR3 is TGTGCCAGCAGTGAGGACCCGGCCTACAATGAGCAGTTCTTC. Residues: CASSEDPAYNEQFF.

This clonotype has ten or more counts. J is TRBJ2-3 and V is TRBV20-1, with 12 nucleotides matching TRBD2. CDR1 and CDR2 from the germline V gene are DFQATT and SNEGSKA (reference sequence). The CDR3 is made up of 16 amino acids. The J segment lost 4 bases and the V segment lost 0 bases, leaving 5 bases of the junction unmatched. The CDR3: CSARDRRLAGADTQYF. CDR3 in DNA: TGCAGTGCTAGAGATCGGCGACTAGCGGGGGCAGATACGCAGTATTTT.

The chain has TRBV12-3 or TRBV12-4 and TRBJ1-2; 9 nucleotides line up with TRBD1. V gave up 7 bases and J gave up 8 bases; unmatched junction bases: 11. This CDR3 spans 14 amino acids. The CDR3 nucleotides read TGTGCCAGCACATGGGCCCGACAGGGGGGAGGCTACACCTTC. This gives the protein CASTWARQGGGYTF.

This clonotype was recorded a few times. The chain joins TRBV5-1 to TRBJ2-5, with 14 bases lining up with TRBD2. After removal of 4 bases from V and 5 bases from J, the junction contained 7 bases not matched to a gene. CDR1 is SGHRS and CDR2 is YFSETQ in the germline V gene. The CDR3 covers 16 residues. For the CDR3, the DNA is TGCGCCAGCAGCCCGACTAGCGGGGGGGCTGGGGAGACCCAGTACTTC. Translation: CASSPTSGGAGETQYF.

The chain links TRBV29-1 to TRBJ2-7, with 9 positions matching TRBD1. This CDR3 comprises 13 residues. The germline CDR1 and CDR2 sequences are SQVTM and ANQGSEA. J gave up 4 bases and V 7 bases, and 8 bases lay outside the gene matches. CDR3 protein: CSAGDRDSYEQYF. As DNA, the CDR3 is TGCAGCGCCGGGGACAGGGATTCGTACGAGCAGTACTTC.

The sample holds many counts of this clonotype. This chain links TRBV28 with TRBJ2-7, with D tentatively TRBD1 (6 bases). This CDR3 has 13 amino acids. CDR1 MDHEN and CDR2 SYDVKM come from the germline V gene. The V and J ends lost 7 bases and 3 bases respectively, with 13 bases between them. CDR3 coding DNA: TGTGCCAGCATCGGAAGGGGACACTACGAGCAGTACGTC. This sequence encodes CASIGRGHYEQYV.

Here the CDR3 reads CASRGRLTEAFF. Here the CDR3 DNA reads TGTGCCAGCAGAGGACGGCTCACTGAAGCTTTCTTT. V gene TRBV2 combines with J gene TRBJ1-1; D unresolved. This CDR3 spans 12 amino acids. The V gene's germline CDR1 is SNHLY and CDR2 FYNNEI. Trimming removed 6 bases at V and 4 bases at J, with 9 bases between.

The V call is TRBV11-2, the J call TRBJ2-5; a weak D match, TRBD2 (5 bases). CDR3 size: 16 residues. The germline V gene has CDR1 SGHAT and CDR2 FQNNGV. V was clipped by 0 bases and J by 5 bases, with 16 bases between them. The CDR3 sequence is CASSLETPSGRETQYF. The CDR3 coding sequence is TGTGCCAGCAGCTTAGAGACTCCAAGCGGTAGGGAGACCCAGTACTTC.

This clonotype has a count of ten or more. V gene TRBV5-1 combines with J gene TRBJ1-6; D uncertain. CDR3 length: 15 amino acids. The V end was cut by 7 bases, the J end by 8 bases, with 19 bases between. Germline V CDR1 and CDR2: SGHRS, YFSETQ. Written as DNA, the CDR3 is TGCGCCAGCGCCCGAGTTCCCGATCCCGATTCACCCCTCCACTTT. It yields the protein CASARVPDPDSPLHF.

This clonotype was detected only a few times. The J gene is TRBJ2-7, the V gene TRBV4-1; the D gene is possibly TRBD1 (6 bases). The CDR3 runs 18 residues. Germline V CDR1 and CDR2: MGHRA, YSYEKL. Trimming removed 0 bases from V and 0 bases from J, with 18 bases in between. CDR3 amino acids: CASSQDQNRDTLSYEQYF. The CDR3 region has the DNA TGCGCCAGCAGCCAAGATCAAAACCGGGACACCCTCTCCTACGAGCAGTACTTC.

This clonotype was found a few times. The V gene is TRBV11-2, the J gene TRBJ1-6, with TRBD1 identical over 11 bases. V lost 6 bases, J lost 8 bases, and 6 bases stayed unmatched. The CDR3 runs 15 residues. The germline V gene has CDR1 SGHAT and CDR2 FQNNGV. The CDR3 spells CASRSPGQGDSPLHF. CDR3 nucleotides: TGTGCCAGCAGGTCACCGGGACAGGGGGATTCACCCCTCCACTTT.

This clonotype was seen ten or more times. The chain employs TRBV29-1 and TRBJ1-1; no clear D gene. This CDR3 is built from 14 residues. Deletions cut 6 bases from V and 4 bases from J, with 18 bases between. The germline V gene encodes CDR1 SQVTM and CDR2 ANQGSEA. Here the CDR3 reads CSVSDPTRGTEAFF. CDR3 nucleotides: TGCAGCGTATCAGACCCTACGCGGGGCACTGAAGCTTTCTTT.

The sample holds a few counts of this clonotype. The chain joins TRBV12-3 or TRBV12-4 to TRBJ2-1; no reliable D call. The length of the CDR3 is 15 residues. Trimming removed 1 base from V and 2 bases from J, with 9 bases in between. In nucleotides, the CDR3 is TGTGCCAGCAGTTTAGTCTCTCTTGCCTACAATGAGCAGTTCTTC. As protein: CASSLVSLAYNEQFF.

This clonotype was seen ten or more times. The chain is built from TRBV5-6 and TRBJ2-7; a weak D match, TRBD1 (6 bases). V was trimmed by 0 bases and J by 7 bases, leaving 14 bases between them. CDR1 and CDR2 (germline): SGHDT, YYEEEE. The CDR3 has 14 amino acids. The CDR3 bases are TGTGCCAGCAGCTTGGGGTTTGGACAGAGGGAGCAGTACGTC. Amino acids: CASSLGFGQREQYV.

This clonotype was seen many times. The chain is built from TRBV5-1 and TRBJ2-7, with D possibly being TRBD2 (5 bases). Germline lookup yields CDR1 SGHRS and CDR2 YFSETQ. This CDR3 is built from 15 residues. Trimming removed 4 bases from V and 2 bases from J, with 16 bases in between. DNA for the CDR3: TGCGCCAGCAGCGCCGCCTTGGAGAGGGCCTACGAGCAGTACTTC. Amino acids: CASSAALERAYEQYF.

Many counts were recorded for this clonotype. The V call is TRBV9, the J call TRBJ2-1; tentatively, D is TRBD2 (6 bases). V was trimmed by 4 bases and J by 4 bases, leaving 15 bases between them. The CDR3 runs 15 residues. Germline V gene lookup returns CDR1 SGDLS and CDR2 YYNGEE. CDR3 DNA: TGTGCCAGCAGCACCGACGGGGGAACATACAATGAGCAGTTCTTC. Translating it yields CASSTDGGTYNEQFF. The full variable domain, completed using reference TRBV9 and TRBJ2-1, is DSGVTQTPKHLITATGQRVTLRCSPRSGDLSVYWYQQSLDQGLQFLIQYYNGEERAKGNILERFSAQQFPDLHSELNLSSLELGDSALYFCASSTDGGTYNEQFFGPGTRLTVL.

This clonotype was seen repeatedly, ten times or more. V gene TRBV6-2 or TRBV6-3 combines with J gene TRBJ1-2; the match to TRBD1 covers 10 bases. The V gene's germline CDR1 is MNHEY and CDR2 SVGEGT. The CDR3 is 14 residues long. The ends lost 7 bases at V and 2 bases at J; junction bases unmatched: 4. The CDR3 bases are TGTGCCAGCAATCGGGACAGGGGAAACTATGGCTACACCTTC. Amino acids: CASNRDRGNYGYTF.

The rearrangement links TRBV7-2 to TRBJ1-2, with D perhaps matching TRBD1 (6 bases). This CDR3 is 13 amino acids long. CDR1 and CDR2 from the germline V gene are SGHTA and FQGNSA. V shed 5 bases and J shed 5 bases, with 12 bases lying between them. This CDR3 is CASSTGRSYGYTF. The CDR3, as DNA: TGTGCCAGCAGCACAGGGCGCAGTTATGGCTACACCTTC.

This clonotype was observed many times. The rearrangement uses TRBV6-5 and TRBJ2-7; D remains ambiguous. Germline assignment: CDR1 MNHEY and CDR2 SVGAGI. Between the trimmed V and J ends, which lost 6 bases and 0 bases, there was a span of 18 bases. There are 16 residues in the CDR3. CDR3 region: CASSPLGRVGSYEQYF. CDR3 DNA sequence: TGTGCCAGCAGCCCACTGGGCCGGGTAGGCTCCTACGAGCAGTACTTC.

This clonotype was recorded a few times. The chain is built from TRBV27 and TRBJ2-7; no definite D call. The V and J ends lost 6 bases and 5 bases respectively, with 17 bases between them. The CDR3 is made up of 14 amino acids. Germline CDR1 MNHEY, CDR2 SMNVEV (reference sequence). The CDR3, as DNA: TGTGCCAGCAGGGAGTGGGCAGCTACCCACGAGCAGTACGTC. Translating it yields CASREWAATHEQYV.

This clonotype was detected ten times or more. The chain uses TRBV6-6 and TRBJ2-6; D gene ambiguous. The germline V gene encodes CDR1 MNHNY and CDR2 SVGAGI (reference sequence). Trimming left V 4 bases short and J 4 bases short, with 17 bases between. The CDR3 has 17 amino acids. This CDR3 reads CASSSLGQSFGANVLTF. The CDR3 DNA is TGTGCCAGCAGTTCTCTTGGCCAGTCCTTCGGGGCCAACGTCCTGACTTTC.

There are a few counts of this clonotype. CDR3 nucleotides: TGTGCCAGCAGGATCAAGGTGACAGGCTACAATCAGCCCCAGCATTTT. Translating it yields CASRIKVTGYNQPQHF. V usage is TRBV21-1 and J usage is TRBJ1-5; the listed D gene, TRBD1, was not tested against the DNA. TRBV21-1 is annotated as a pseudogene. This CDR3 is built from 16 residues.

CDR3 in amino acids: CASSLRIGPTQYF. DNA for the CDR3: TGTGCCAGCAGCCTACGGATAGGACCGACCCAGTACTTC. The chain is built from TRBV11-2 and TRBJ2-5; D is ambiguous. This CDR3 contains 13 residues. Trimming took 5 bases from V and 7 from J, leaving 14 bases between them. The V gene's germline CDR1 is SGHAT and CDR2 FQNNGV.

The chain couples TRBV6-5 to TRBJ1-6, with TRBD1 matching 7 bases. This CDR3 has 15 residues. V was pared by 0 bases and J by 6 bases, with 2 bases of the junction left unmatched. Germline CDR1 is MNHEY and CDR2 is SVGAGI. CDR3 protein: CASSYSRGPNSPLHF. CDR3 nucleotides: TGTGCCAGCAGTTACTCGAGGGGGCCTAATTCACCCCTCCACTTT.